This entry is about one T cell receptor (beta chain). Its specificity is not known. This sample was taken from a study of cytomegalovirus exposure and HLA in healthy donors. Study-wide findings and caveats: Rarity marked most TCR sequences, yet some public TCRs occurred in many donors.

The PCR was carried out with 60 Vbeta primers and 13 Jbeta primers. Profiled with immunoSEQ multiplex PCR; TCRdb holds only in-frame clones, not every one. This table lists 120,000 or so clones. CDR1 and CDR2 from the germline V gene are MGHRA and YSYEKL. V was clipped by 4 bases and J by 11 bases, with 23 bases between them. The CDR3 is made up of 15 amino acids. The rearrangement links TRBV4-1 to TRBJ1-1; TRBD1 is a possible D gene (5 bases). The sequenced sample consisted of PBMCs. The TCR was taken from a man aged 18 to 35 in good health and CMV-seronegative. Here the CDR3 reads CASSRQGGSPTGAFF. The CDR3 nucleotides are TGCGCCAGCAGCCGCCAGGGAGGGTCACCAACGGGGGCTTTCTTT.